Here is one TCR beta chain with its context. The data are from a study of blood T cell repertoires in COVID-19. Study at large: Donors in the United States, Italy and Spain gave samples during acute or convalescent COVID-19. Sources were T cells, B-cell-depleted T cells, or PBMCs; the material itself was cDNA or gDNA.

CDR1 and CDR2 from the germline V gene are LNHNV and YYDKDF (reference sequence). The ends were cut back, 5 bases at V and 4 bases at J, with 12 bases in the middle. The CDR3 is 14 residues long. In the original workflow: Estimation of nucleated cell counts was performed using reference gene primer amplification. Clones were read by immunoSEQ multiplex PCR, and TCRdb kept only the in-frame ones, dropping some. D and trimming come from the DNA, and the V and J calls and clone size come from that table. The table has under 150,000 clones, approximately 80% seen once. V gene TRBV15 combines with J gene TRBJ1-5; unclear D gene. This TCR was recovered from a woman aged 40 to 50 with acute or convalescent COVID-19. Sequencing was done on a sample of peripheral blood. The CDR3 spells CATSRVFGNQPQHF. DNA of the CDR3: TGTGCCACCAGCCGGGTTTTTGGTAATCAGCCCCAGCATTTT.